Each of the 5 T cell receptor beta chains below was sequenced from the same sample in a study of T cell responses to AZD1222 COVID-19 vaccine. The table came from immunoSEQ multiplex PCR; TCRdb's copy has only in-frame clones and leaves some out. The table lists fewer than 90,000 clones, roughly 90% of them singletons, with 6.9% in the top ten. The sample was peripheral blood, taken 28 days after the second AZD1222 dose. The receptors derive from an adult who received the AZD1222 COVID-19 vaccine.

This clone was counted a single time. The chain combines TRBV7-9 with TRBJ1-4; D perhaps matches TRBD1 (6 bases). The germline CDR1 and CDR2 sequences are SEHNR and FQNEAQ (reference sequence). V lost 3 bases and J lost 2, with 10 bases in between. The CDR3 totals 15 residues. CDR3: CASSFQGWTNEKLFF. The DNA for the CDR3 is TGTGCCAGCAGCTTTCAGGGGTGGACTAATGAAAAACTGTTTTTT.

The chain recombines TRBV7-9 with TRBJ2-7; the D call may be TRBD1 or TRBD2 (5 bases each). The CDR3 spans 16 residues. The V and J ends lost 4 bases and 2 bases respectively, with 18 bases between them. The V gene's germline CDR1 is SEHNR and CDR2 FQNEAQ (reference sequence). The DNA for the CDR3 is TGTGCCAGCAGCTCGGCCCCCGGGACGGGCACCTACGAGCAGTACTTC. Its translation: CASSSAPGTGTYEQYF.

The chain links TRBV6-5 to TRBJ2-3; D gene unclear. Germline assignment: CDR1 MNHEY and CDR2 SVGAGI. The length of the CDR3 is 15 residues. V was shortened by 0 bases and J by 1 base, with 8 bases between the two germline ends. CDR3 nucleotide sequence: TGTGCCAGCAGTTACTCGGGGATCCGCACAGATACGCAGTATTTT. Translation: CASSYSGIRTDTQYF.

This chain joins TRBV28 and TRBJ1-1, with 7 positions matching TRBD1. CDR1 MDHEN and CDR2 SYDVKM come from the germline V gene. With V trimmed by 5 bases and J by 2 bases, 8 bases remained unmatched. This CDR3 spans 15 amino acids. This CDR3 reads CASSGLQGYNTEAFF. The CDR3 coding sequence is TGTGCCAGCAGTGGTTTACAGGGGTACAACACTGAAGCTTTCTTT.

This CDR3 reads CASSLQGNTEAFF. The CDR3 region has the DNA TGTGCCAGCAGTTTACAGGGGAACACTGAAGCTTTCTTT. The chain is built from TRBV2 and TRBJ1-1; D may be TRBD1 (6 bases). Deletions cut 5 bases from V and 1 base from J, with 8 bases between. From germline, CDR1 is SNHLY and CDR2 FYNNEI. The CDR3 runs 13 residues. The full variable domain, rest sourced from reference TRBV2 and TRBJ1-1, is EPEVTQTPSHQVTQMGQEVILRCVPISNHLYFYWYRQILGQKVEFLVSFYNNEISEKSEIFDDQFSVERPDGSNFTLKIRSTKLEDSAMYFCASSLQGNTEAFFGQGTRLTVV.